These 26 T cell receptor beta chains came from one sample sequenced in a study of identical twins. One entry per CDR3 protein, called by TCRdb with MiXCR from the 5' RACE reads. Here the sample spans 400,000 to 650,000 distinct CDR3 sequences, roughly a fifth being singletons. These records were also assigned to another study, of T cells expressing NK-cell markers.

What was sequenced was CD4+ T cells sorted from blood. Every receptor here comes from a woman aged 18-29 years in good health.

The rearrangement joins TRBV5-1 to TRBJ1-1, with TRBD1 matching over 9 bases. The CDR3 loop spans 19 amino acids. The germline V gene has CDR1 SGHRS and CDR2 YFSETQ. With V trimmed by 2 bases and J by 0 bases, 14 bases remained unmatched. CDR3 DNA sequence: TGCGCCAGCAGCTTTGACTTAGGACAGGGGCCTTTTATGAACACTGAAGCTTTCTTT. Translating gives CASSFDLGQGPFMNTEAFF.

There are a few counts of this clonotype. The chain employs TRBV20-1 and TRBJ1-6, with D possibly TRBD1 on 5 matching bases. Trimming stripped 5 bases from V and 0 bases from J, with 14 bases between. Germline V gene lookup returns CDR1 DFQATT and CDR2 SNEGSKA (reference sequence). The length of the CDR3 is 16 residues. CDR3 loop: CSALKAGGSYNSPLHF. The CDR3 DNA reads TGCAGTGCTCTAAAGGCCGGGGGCTCCTATAATTCACCCCTCCACTTT.

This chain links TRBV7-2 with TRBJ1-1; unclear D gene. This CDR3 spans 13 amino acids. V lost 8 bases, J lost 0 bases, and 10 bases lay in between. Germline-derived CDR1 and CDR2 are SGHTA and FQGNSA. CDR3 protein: CASGSLMNTEAFF. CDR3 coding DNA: TGTGCCAGCGGCTCCCTCATGAACACTGAAGCTTTCTTT.

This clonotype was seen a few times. DNA for the CDR3: TGTGCCAGCTCACCACAGATTAGCAATCAGCCCCAGCATTTT. Translated: CASSPQISNQPQHF. The chain joins TRBV18 to TRBJ1-5; D is ambiguous. The V end lost 1 base, the J end lost 0 bases, and 4 bases lay between the germline ends. The CDR3 runs to 14 residues. From germline, CDR1 is KGHSH and CDR2 LQKENI.

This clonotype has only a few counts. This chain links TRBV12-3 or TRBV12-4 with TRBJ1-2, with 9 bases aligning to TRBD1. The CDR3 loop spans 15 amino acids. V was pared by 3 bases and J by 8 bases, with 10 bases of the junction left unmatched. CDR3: CASSFDGTGRSGYTF. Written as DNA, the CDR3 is TGTGCCAGCAGTTTTGACGGGACAGGGAGAAGCGGCTACACCTTC.

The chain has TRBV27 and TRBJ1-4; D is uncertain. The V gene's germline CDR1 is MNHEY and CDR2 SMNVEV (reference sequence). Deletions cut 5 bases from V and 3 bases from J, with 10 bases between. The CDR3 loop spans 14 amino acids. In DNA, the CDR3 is TGTGCCAGCAGTGGGCGGGTGTCTAATGAAAAACTGTTTTTT. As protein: CASSGRVSNEKLFF.

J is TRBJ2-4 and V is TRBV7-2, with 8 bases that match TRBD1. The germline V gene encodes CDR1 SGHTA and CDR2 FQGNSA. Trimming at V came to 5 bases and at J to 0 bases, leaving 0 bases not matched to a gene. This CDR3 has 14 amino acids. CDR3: CASSGQGAKNIQYF. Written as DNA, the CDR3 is TGTGCCAGCAGCGGACAGGGAGCCAAAAACATTCAGTACTTC.

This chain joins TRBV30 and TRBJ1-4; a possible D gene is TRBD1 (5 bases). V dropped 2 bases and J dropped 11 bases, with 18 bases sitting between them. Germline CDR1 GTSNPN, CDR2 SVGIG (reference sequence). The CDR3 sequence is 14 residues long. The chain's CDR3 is CAWSTGTAFVKLFF. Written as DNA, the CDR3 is TGTGCCTGGAGTACCGGGACGGCCTTCGTGAAACTGTTTTTT.

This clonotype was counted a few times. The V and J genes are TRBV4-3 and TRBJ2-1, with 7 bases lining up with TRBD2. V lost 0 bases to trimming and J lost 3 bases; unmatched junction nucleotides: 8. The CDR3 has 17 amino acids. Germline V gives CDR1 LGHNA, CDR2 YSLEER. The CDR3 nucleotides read TGCGCCAGCAGCCAAGACGTTCATTCGGGAGGCTACAATGAGCAGTTCTTC. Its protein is CASSQDVHSGGYNEQFF.

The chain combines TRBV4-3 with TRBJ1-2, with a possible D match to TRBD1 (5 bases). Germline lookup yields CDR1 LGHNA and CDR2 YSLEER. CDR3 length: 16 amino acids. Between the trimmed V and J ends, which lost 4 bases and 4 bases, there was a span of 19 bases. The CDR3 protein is CASSRDTAGTLYGYTF. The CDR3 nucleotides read TGCGCCAGCAGCCGGGATACCGCCGGGACGCTCTATGGCTACACCTTC.

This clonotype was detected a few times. The CDR3 reads CASSYTDPSPYGYTF. CDR3 coding DNA: TGTGCCAGCAGTTATACGGATCCCAGTCCCTATGGCTACACCTTC. This sequence joins TRBV27 and TRBJ1-2; no reliable D call. Deletions cut 4 bases from V and 4 bases from J, with 16 bases between. CDR3 length equals 15 residues. Germline CDR1 MNHEY, CDR2 SMNVEV (reference sequence).

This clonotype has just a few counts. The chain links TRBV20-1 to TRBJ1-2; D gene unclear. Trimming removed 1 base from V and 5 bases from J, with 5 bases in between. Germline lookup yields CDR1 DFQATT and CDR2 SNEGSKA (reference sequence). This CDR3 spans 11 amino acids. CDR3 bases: TGCAGTGCTAGAGTAATTTATGGCTACACCTTC. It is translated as CSARVIYGYTF.

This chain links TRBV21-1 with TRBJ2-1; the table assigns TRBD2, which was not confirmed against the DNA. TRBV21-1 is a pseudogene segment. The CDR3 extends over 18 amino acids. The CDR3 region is CASSKAQLERVPYNEQFF. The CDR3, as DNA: TGTGCCAGCAGCAAAGCGCAACTGGAGCGGGTACCCTACAATGAGCAGTTCTTC.

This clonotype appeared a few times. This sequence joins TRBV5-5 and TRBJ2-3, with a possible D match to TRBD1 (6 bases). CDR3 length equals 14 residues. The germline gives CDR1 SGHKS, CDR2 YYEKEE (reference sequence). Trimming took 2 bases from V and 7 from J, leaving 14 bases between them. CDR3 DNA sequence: TGTGCCAGCAGCTTTTTGGATGGGACATATACGCAGTATTTT. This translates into CASSFLDGTYTQYF.

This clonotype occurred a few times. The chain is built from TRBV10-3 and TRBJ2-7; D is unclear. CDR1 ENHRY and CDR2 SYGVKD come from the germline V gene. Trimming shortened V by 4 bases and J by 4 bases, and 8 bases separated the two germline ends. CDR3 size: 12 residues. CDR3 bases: TGTGCCATCAGTGTAGACACTTACGAGCAGTACTTC. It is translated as CAISVDTYEQYF.

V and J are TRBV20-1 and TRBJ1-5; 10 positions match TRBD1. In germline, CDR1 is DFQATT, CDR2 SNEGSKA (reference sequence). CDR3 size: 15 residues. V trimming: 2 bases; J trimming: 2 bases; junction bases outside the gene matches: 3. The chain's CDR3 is CSARIGTGGNQPQHF. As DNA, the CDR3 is TGCAGTGCTAGAATAGGGACAGGGGGCAATCAGCCCCAGCATTTT.

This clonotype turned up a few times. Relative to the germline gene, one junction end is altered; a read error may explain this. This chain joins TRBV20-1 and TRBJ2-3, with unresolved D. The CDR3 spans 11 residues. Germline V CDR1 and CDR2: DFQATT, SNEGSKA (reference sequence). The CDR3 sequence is CSARVPDTQYF. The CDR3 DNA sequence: TGCAGTGCAAGAGTTCCAGATACGCAGTATTTT.

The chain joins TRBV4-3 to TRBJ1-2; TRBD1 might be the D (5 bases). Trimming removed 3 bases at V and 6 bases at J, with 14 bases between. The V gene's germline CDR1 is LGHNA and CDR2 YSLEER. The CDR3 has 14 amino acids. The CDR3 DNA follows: TGCGCCAGCAGCCATCAGGGCGGTTTAGATGGCTACACCTTC. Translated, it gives CASSHQGGLDGYTF.

The CDR3 is CASSLAGGAVGEQYF. For the CDR3, the DNA is TGCGCCAGCAGCTTGGCCGGGGGGGCTGTAGGGGAGCAGTACTTC. This chain uses TRBV5-1 with TRBJ2-7, with 8 nucleotides matching TRBD2. The CDR3 length is 15 residues. V was pared by 0 bases and J by 7 bases, with 9 bases of the junction left unmatched. CDR1 and CDR2 (germline): SGHRS, YFSETQ.

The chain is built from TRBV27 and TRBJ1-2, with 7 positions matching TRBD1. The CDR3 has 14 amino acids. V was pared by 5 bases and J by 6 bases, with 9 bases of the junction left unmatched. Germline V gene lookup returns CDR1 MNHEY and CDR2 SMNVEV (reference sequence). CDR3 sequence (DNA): TGTGCCAGCAGTCGGACCGGGACAGCCGATGGCTACACCTTC. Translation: CASSRTGTADGYTF.

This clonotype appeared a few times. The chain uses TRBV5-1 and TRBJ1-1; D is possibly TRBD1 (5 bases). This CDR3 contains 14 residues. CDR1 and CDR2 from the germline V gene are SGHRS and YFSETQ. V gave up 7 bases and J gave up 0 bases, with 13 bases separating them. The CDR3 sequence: CASRIGELNTEAFF. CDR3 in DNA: TGCGCCAGCCGGATAGGGGAATTGAACACTGAAGCTTTCTTT.

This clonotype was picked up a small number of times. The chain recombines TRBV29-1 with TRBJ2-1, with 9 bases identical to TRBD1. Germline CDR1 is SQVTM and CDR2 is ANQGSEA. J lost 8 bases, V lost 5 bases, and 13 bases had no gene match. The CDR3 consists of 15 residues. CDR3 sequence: CSVRGYGTGTDEQFF. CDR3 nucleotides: TGCAGCGTTCGTGGATACGGGACAGGGACGGATGAGCAGTTCTTC.

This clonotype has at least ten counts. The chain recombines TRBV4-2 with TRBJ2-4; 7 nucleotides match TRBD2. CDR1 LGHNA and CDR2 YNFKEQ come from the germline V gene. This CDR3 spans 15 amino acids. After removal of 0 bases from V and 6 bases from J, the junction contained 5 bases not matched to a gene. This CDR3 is CASSQDLAGSNIQYF. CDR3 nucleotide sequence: TGTGCCAGCAGCCAAGATTTAGCGGGTTCAAACATTCAGTACTTC.

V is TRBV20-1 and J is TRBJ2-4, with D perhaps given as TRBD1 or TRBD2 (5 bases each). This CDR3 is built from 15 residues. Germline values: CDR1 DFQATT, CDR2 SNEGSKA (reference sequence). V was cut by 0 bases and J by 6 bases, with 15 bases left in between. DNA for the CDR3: TGCAGTGCTAGAGAGGGGGAGAGGGTAGGAAACATTCAGTACTTC. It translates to CSAREGERVGNIQYF.

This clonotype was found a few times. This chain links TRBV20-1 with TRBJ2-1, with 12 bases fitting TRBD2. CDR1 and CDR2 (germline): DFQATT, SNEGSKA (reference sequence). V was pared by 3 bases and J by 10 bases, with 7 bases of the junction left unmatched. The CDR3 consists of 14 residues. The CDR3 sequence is CSASPSGRAYEQFF. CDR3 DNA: TGCAGTGCTAGTCCTAGCGGGAGGGCCTACGAGCAGTTCTTC.

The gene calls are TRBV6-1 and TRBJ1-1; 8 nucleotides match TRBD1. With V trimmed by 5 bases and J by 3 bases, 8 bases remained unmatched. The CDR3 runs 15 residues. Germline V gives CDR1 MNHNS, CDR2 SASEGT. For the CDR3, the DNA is TGTGCCAGCAGTCGGACAGGGTATAAGGACACTGAAGCTTTCTTT. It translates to CASSRTGYKDTEAFF.